This T cell receptor beta chain was sequenced for a study of response to subunit inactivated influenza vaccine (dated by TCRdb to the late 2010s). In terms of the full investigation: The study used deep quantitative T cell receptor repertoire profiling to track responses to a trivalent subunit inactivated influenza vaccine.

The library was obtained by RT-PCR. The sequencer was an Illumina HiSeq 2500. The public reads were reanalyzed by TCRdb: fastp trimming at Q25, MiXCR alignment, in-frame beta chains only. Entries that share a CDR3 protein sequence are merged under the most common genes and DNA. The sample profile shows 180,000 or so distinct CDR3 sequences; 9.5% to 15% of them were found once. Of the sample, 25% to 30% is held by the ten largest clones. With regard to this clonotype: It lacks a known antigen. Base qualities are not at hand, and no much larger clone is one base apart.

Overall study outcomes, separate from this receptor: It was suggested by the authors that each seasonal influenza vaccination may recruit only a limited number of new T cells.

These same records also appear under a second study, on T cells expressing NK-cell markers. The second paper further reports: TCR beta cDNA libraries were made by 5'RACE template switching that added a universal primer site and unique molecular identifiers. Three sorted T-cell subsets (CD3+CD56+NKG2C+, CD3+CD56+NKG2C- and CD3+CD56-NKG2C+) from several donors had their TCR beta-chain repertoires profiled. Of the eight sequenced donors, seven were found to be HCMV-seropositive and one was found to be HCMV-seronegative. In several experiments an anti-gammadeltaTCR antibody was added to restrict sorting to alphabetaTCR-expressing T cells. In about 6 donors, the dominant CD3+CD56+NKG2C+ clonotypes were found to rank among the top 10 CD8+ clonotypes and to make up about 1.0-7.5% of CD8+ T cells. Those dominant clonotypes were again the most abundant among CD3+CD56-NKG2C+ cells in a handful of donors, at about 25-60.1%. It remained unclear whether the expanded NKG2C-expressing T cell clones were specific for HCMV antigens. The eight sequenced donors were randomly selected healthy volunteers, three men and five women. To determine HCMV serostatus, a commercial ELISA kit was used to detect HCMV-specific IgG in serum. Ficoll density gradient centrifugation was used to isolate peripheral blood mononuclear cells from blood. Using Miltenyi isolation kits, CD4+ and CD8+ T cells were isolated from PBMC through magnetic immunoseparation. cDNA synthesis was primed from the TCR beta constant segment and was followed by two successive PCR amplification steps. The libraries were sequenced on Illumina HiSeq 2000/2500, MiSeq or NextSeq, producing 2 x 150 bp reads. Reads were demultiplexed and grouped by UMI with MIGEC, and clonotypes were assembled and quantified with MiTCR. To exclude erroneous sequences, any TCR cDNA sequence not supported by at least two reads was discarded. The tcR package was used for downstream repertoire analysis, and clonotypes were matched across fractions by CDR3 nucleotide sequence plus V segment. VDJmatch was used to annotate antigen specificity against VDJdb, with one amino acid substitution in CDR3 permitted.

The receptor's source is a man aged 50 to 59 who received an inactivated influenza vaccine. Donor details come from another sample of the same person, matched by shared clones. Sequencing used CD8+ T cells sorted from PBMCs, obtained 11 to 12 days after vaccination.

At the DNA level, the sequence is TGTGCCAGCAGCTTAGGGACACAGGTAGAGCAGTTCTTC. Translated, it gives CASSLGTQVEQFF. The rearrangement combines TRBV7-3 with TRBJ2-1, and the D gene may be TRBD1, 6 bases matching. Taken from the germline V gene, the CDR1 and CDR2 loops are SGHTA and FQGTGA. At the junction V is shortened by 2 bases and J by 10 bases, with 12 bases in between. The CDR3, cysteine through phenylalanine, is 13 amino acids long. The DNA shown is the 39-base CDR3, in frame from base 1.